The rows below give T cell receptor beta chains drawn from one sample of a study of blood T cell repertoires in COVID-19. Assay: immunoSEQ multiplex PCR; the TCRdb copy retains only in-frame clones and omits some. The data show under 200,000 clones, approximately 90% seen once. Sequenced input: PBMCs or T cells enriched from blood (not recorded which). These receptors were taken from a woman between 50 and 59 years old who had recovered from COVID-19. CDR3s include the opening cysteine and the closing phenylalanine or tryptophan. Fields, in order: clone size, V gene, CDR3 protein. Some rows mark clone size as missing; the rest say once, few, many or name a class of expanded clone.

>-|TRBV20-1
CSASPGGLQSNEQFF
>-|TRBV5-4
CASSSRQGARNSPLHF
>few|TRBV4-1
CASSLNPRTGLTGNTIYF
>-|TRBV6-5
CASSYDSLNTEAFF
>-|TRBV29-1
CSVEAPGQGALNEQFF
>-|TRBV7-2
CASSRPDSQPQHF
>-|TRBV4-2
CASSQVSNQPQHF
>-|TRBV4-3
CASSQESGTYEQYF
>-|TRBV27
CASSSARTRNREAFF
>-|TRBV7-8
CASSTSTSGGRSSYEQYF
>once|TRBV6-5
CASSYSSRHYEQYF
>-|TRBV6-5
CASKFQGSGANVLTF
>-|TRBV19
CASSIDRGFIGELFF
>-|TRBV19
CASGRVAGAEQYF
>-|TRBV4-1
CASSFLPGQGSTDTQYF
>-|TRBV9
CASSLGVFDQPQHF
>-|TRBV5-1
CASSLAGGEQFF
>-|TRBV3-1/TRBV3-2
CASSQARATGYGKNIQYF
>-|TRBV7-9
CASSWRRGIDGNTEAFF
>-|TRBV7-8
CASSSTGEDGYTF
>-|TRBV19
CASSTVSSYNEQFF
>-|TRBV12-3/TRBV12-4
CAILTGDGYTF
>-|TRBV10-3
CATWGQKETQYF
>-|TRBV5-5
CASSGLEWGDSYEQYF
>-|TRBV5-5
CASSHGTGAEKLFF
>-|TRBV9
CASSVESTGDTEAFF
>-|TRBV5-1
CATTPQGAASYEQFF
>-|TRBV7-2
CASSKPSTDNEQFF